A few counts support the clone carrying this T cell receptor (beta chain). The antigen is unknown. This specimen belongs to a study of blood T cells in healthy people across ages. Whole-study context: Template switching captured about one barcoded beta molecule per two T cells.

The ends were cut back, 0 bases at V and 6 bases at J, with 8 bases in the middle. CDR1 is SGDLS, CDR2 YYNGEE, per germline. This CDR3 spans 13 amino acids. Overall study results and limits: Estimates of total diversity, which came from one million sequenced T cells, were considered to be underestimates.

A sample-barcoded 5' primer and a J-beta primer mix were used in a second PCR of roughly 6 to 11 cycles. TCRdb independently ran MiXCR on the 5' RACE reads; one entry per CDR3 protein. Of some 710,000 distinct CDR3 sequences listed, 22% were seen once; the top ten hold about 22%. This TCR came from a man between 65 and 80 years old in good health. Specimen: blood. The chain recombines TRBV9 with TRBJ2-3; D unresolved. The CDR3 DNA reads TGTGCCAGCAGCGTAGAAAACGGTGATACGCAGTATTTT. Its translation: CASSVENGDTQYF. The complete variable domain, with remaining parts taken from reference TRBV9 and TRBJ2-3, reads DSGVTQTPKHLITATGQRVTLRCSPRSGDLSVYWYQQSLDQGLQFLIQYYNGEERAKGNILERFSAQQFPDLHSELNLSSLELGDSALYFCASSVENGDTQYFGPGTRLTVL.